This T cell receptor beta chain was observed in a study of beta chain features in type 1 diabetes. Study context: No patient-donor differences in age, gender, total cells or subset yield. Analysis included about 100 million sorted cells drawn from all samples.

This clone appeared a few times. Its specificity is unknown. Expressed TCRB transcripts were sequenced because the entire RNA isolate underwent reverse transcription. Libraries were prepared by immunoSEQ multiplex PCR; TCRdb keeps only in-frame clonotypes and omits some of them. Altogether tens of thousands of clones are present, under 35% being singletons, with the ten largest covering 0.35% to 0.45%. CDR1 and CDR2 (germline): MGHDK, SYGVNS. The length of the CDR3 is 15 residues. Trimming removed 1 base from V and 3 bases from J, with 11 bases in between. Findings of the study overall: Patients with type 1 diabetes showed fewer VDJ junction insertions and more deletions.

The chain joins TRBV25-1 to TRBJ2-3; possible D gene TRBD1, 5 bases. The sample taken for sequencing was stem cell memory CD4+ T cells from blood. This sequence originates from a woman between 18 and 29 years old in good health. DNA of the CDR3: TGTGCCAGCAGTGAATCAAGGGGTGGGACAGATACGCAGTATTTT. Translating gives CASSESRGGTDTQYF.